This T cell receptor beta chain is drawn from a study of OX40 agonist ivuxolimab in advanced cancers. CDR3 size: 15 residues. V trimming: 0 bases; J trimming: 7 bases; junction bases outside the gene matches: 6. The V gene's germline CDR1 is SGHVS and CDR2 FNYEAQ. Blood sampling was done at baseline, cycle 4 day 1, and cycle 7 day 1. Sequenced by immunoSEQ multiplex PCR; TCRdb stores in-frame clones only, minus some. The sample lists about 90,000 clones, approximately 91% seen once, with 0.33% in the top ten. The sequencing used CD4+ or CD8+ T cells sorted from blood, collected in a trial of the OX40 agonist ivuxolimab. The receptor comes from an adult with an advanced solid tumor such as melanoma, head and neck, liver or kidney cancer. The chain carries TRBV7-6 and TRBJ2-1; 7 positions match TRBD2. The CDR3 bases are TGTGCCAGCAGCTTAGCGGGCGGGAGTAAAAATGAGCAGTTCTTC. It translates to CASSLAGGSKNEQFF.